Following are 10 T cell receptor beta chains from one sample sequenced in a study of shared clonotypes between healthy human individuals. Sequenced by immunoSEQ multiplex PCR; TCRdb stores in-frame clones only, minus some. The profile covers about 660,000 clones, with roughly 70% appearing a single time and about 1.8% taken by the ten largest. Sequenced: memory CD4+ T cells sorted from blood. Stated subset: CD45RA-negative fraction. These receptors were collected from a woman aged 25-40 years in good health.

The CDR3 bases are TGCGCCAGCAGCTCTACGACAGGAAGCTATGGCTACACCTTC. Its translation: CASSSTTGSYGYTF. The V and J genes are TRBV5-1 and TRBJ1-2, with a tentative D call TRBD1 (6 bases). The CDR3 contains 14 residues. V lost 3 bases and J 4 bases, leaving 13 bases between the germline ends. Looked up from germline, CDR1 is SGHRS and CDR2 is YFSETQ.

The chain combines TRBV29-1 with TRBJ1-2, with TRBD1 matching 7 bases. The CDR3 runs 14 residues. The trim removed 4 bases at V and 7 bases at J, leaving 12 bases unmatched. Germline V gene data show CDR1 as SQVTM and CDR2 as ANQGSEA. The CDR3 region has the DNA TGCAGCGTTGCCGATAGTACAGGGGTTGGTGGCTACACCTTC. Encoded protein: CSVADSTGVGGYTF.

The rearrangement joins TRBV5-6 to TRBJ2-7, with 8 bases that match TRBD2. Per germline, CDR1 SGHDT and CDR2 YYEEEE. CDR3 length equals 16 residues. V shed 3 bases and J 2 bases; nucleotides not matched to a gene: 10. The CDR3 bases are TGTGCCAGCAGCTCCCGGCCCGAGCGGGGGACCTACGAGCAGTACTTC. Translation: CASSSRPERGTYEQYF.

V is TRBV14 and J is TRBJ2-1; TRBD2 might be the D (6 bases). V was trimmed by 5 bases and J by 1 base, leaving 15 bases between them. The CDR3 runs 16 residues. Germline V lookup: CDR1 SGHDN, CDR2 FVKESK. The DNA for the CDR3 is TGTGCCAGCAGCTATGGGTGGCGGGGTTCCTACAATGAGCAGTTCTTC. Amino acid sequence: CASSYGWRGSYNEQFF.

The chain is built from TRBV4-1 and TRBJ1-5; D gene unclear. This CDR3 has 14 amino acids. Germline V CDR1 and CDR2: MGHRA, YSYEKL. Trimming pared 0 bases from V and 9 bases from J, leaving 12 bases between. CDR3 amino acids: CASSQEAPKTPQHF. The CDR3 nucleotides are TGCGCCAGCAGCCAAGAGGCCCCAAAGACGCCCCAGCATTTT.

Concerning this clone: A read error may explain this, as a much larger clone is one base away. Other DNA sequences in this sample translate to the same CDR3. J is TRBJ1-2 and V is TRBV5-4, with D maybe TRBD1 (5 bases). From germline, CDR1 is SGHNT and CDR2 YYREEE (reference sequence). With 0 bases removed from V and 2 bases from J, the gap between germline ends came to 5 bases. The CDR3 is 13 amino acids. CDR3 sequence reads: CASSLGQNYGYTF. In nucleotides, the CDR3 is TGTGCCAGCAGCTTGGGACAGAACTATGGCTACACCTTC.

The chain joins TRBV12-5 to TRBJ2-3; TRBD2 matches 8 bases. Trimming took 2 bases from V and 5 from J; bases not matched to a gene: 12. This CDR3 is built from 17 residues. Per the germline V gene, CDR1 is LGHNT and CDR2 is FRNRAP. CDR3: CASGLSPRGGVKDTQYF. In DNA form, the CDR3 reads TGTGCTAGTGGTTTGTCCCCCCGGGGGGGGGTGAAAGATACGCAGTATTTT.

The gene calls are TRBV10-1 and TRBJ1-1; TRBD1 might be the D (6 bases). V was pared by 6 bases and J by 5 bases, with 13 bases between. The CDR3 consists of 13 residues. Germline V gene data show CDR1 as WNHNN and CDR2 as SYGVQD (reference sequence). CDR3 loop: CASRGGGGTEAFF. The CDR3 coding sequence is TGCGCCAGCAGAGGAGGAGGGGGGACTGAAGCTTTCTTT.

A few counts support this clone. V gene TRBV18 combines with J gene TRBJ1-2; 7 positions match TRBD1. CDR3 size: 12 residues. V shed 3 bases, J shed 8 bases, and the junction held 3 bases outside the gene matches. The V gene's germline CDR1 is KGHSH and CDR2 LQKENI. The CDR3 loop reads CASSPGTEGYTF. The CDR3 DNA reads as TGTGCCAGCTCACCCGGGACAGAAGGCTACACCTTC. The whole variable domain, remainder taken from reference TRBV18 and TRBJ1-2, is NAGVMQNPRHLVRRRGQEARLRCSPMKGHSHVYWYRQLPEEGLKFMVYLQKENIIDESGMPKERFSAEFPKEGPSILRIQQVVRGDSAAYFCASSPGTEGYTFGSGTRLTVV.

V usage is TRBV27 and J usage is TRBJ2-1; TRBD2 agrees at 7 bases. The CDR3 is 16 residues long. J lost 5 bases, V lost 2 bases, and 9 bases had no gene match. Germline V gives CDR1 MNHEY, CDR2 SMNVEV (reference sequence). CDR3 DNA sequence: TGTGCCAGCAGTTTAAGGTCGACGGGAGGAAACAATGAGCAGTTCTTC. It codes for CASSLRSTGGNNEQFF.